These 24 T cell receptor beta chains were all obtained from the same sample, sequenced in a study of blood T cell repertoires in COVID-19. Profiled with immunoSEQ multiplex PCR; TCRdb holds only in-frame clones, not every one. The table lists approximately 180,000 clones, 82% of them singletons, with about 8.4% in the top ten. Sequencing was carried out using peripheral blood. The source of these receptors is a woman in her sixties or seventies with acute or convalescent COVID-19.

The J gene is TRBJ2-1, the V gene TRBV27; D is possibly TRBD1 (6 bases). With 10 bases removed from V and 7 bases from J, the gap between germline ends came to 23 bases. The length of the CDR3 is 15 residues. Per the germline V gene, CDR1 is MNHEY and CDR2 is SMNVEV (reference sequence). CDR3 nucleotides: TGTGCCACCCTAGGATACACAGGGTTTGAGAATGAGCAGTTCTTC. The encoded protein is CATLGYTGFENEQFF.

The chain links TRBV29-1 to TRBJ1-2; 8 positions agree with TRBD1. This CDR3 is built from 17 residues. V shed 5 bases, J shed 5 bases, and the junction held 19 bases outside the gene matches. Per germline, CDR1 SQVTM and CDR2 ANQGSEA. The CDR3 region is CSVNLGAGGEVGYGYTF. DNA of the CDR3: TGCAGCGTTAATTTAGGGGCAGGGGGCGAGGTTGGGTATGGCTACACCTTC.

This sequence joins TRBV6-1 and TRBJ2-1; 12 bases line up with TRBD2. CDR3 length: 20 amino acids. Trimming removed 4 bases from V and 2 bases from J; junction bases left unmatched: 15. CDR1 and CDR2 (germline): MNHNS, SASEGT. The CDR3 is CASSVLSKTSGSITYNEQFF. The DNA for the CDR3 is TGTGCCAGCAGTGTTCTCAGCAAGACTAGCGGGAGTATCACCTACAATGAGCAGTTCTTC.

The chain carries TRBV5-5 and TRBJ1-2; the match to TRBD1 covers 7 bases. V was pared by 4 bases and J by 8 bases, with 11 bases of the junction left unmatched. From germline, CDR1 is SGHKS and CDR2 YYEKEE (reference sequence). The CDR3 extends over 14 amino acids. The DNA of the CDR3 is TGTGCCAGCAGCCCGGGGACAGTCAGCCGGGGCTACACCTTC. Its protein product is CASSPGTVSRGYTF.

This sequence joins TRBV5-1 and TRBJ2-3; possibly TRBD2 for D (6 bases). V was pared by 0 bases and J by 0 bases, with 8 bases between. The CDR3 spans 15 residues. Germline V gives CDR1 SGHRS, CDR2 YFSETQ. CDR3 in DNA: TGCGCCAGCAGCTTGGCAGGGACTAGCACAGATACGCAGTATTTT. Translated: CASSLAGTSTDTQYF.

This clone has only one observation. This chain connects TRBV11-2 to TRBJ1-3; weak D call: TRBD1 (5 bases). V was cut by 1 base and J by 0 bases, with 10 bases left in between. Germline CDR1 SGHAT, CDR2 FQNNGV. The CDR3 is 16 amino acids. The DNA for the CDR3 is TGTGCCAGCAGCTTAGTTGGGGGGAGCTCTGGAAACACCATATATTTT. It yields the protein CASSLVGGSSGNTIYF.

This rearrangement joins TRBV19 to TRBJ2-5; D perhaps matches TRBD2 (6 bases). CDR3 length equals 14 residues. Germline values: CDR1 LNHDA, CDR2 SQIVND (reference sequence). V dropped 3 bases and J dropped 2 bases, with 10 bases sitting between them. This CDR3 reads CASSIRRGQETQYF. CDR3 bases: TGTGCCAGTAGTATCCGCCGGGGGCAAGAGACCCAGTACTTC.

The gene calls are TRBV5-1 and TRBJ1-4, with D tentatively TRBD1 (5 bases). Germline V gene lookup returns CDR1 SGHRS and CDR2 YFSETQ. The V and J ends lost 0 bases and 6 bases respectively, with 12 bases between them. The CDR3 contains 15 residues. CDR3 residues: CASSLGVGEDEKLFF. The DNA of the CDR3 is TGCGCCAGCAGCTTGGGGGTAGGGGAGGATGAAAAACTGTTTTTT. The variable domain in full, completed from reference TRBV5-1 and TRBJ1-4, reads KAGVTQTPRYLIKTRGQQVTLSCSPISGHRSVSWYQQTPGQGLQFLFEYFSETQRNKGNFPGRFSGRQFSNSRSEMNVSTLELGDSALYLCASSLGVGEDEKLFFGSGTQLSVL.

The chain recombines TRBV6-2 or TRBV6-3 with TRBJ2-1; tentatively, D is TRBD2 (5 bases). The V and J ends lost 2 bases and 0 bases respectively, with 11 bases between them. CDR3 length: 16 amino acids. Germline CDR1 is MNHEY and CDR2 is SVGEGT. The CDR3 coding sequence is TGTGCCAGCAGTTACCGCGGGCAAGGCTCCTACAATGAGCAGTTCTTC. Protein product: CASSYRGQGSYNEQFF.

The chain recombines TRBV7-2 with TRBJ2-1; 8 bases match TRBD2. The trim removed 2 bases at V and 3 bases at J, leaving 3 bases unmatched. Looked up from germline, CDR1 is SGHTA and CDR2 is FQGNSA. This CDR3 comprises 15 residues. The CDR3 sequence: CASSLFGGGYNEQFF. DNA for the CDR3: TGTGCCAGCAGCTTATTCGGGGGGGGCTACAATGAGCAGTTCTTC.

This clone was found a few times. This chain joins TRBV18 and TRBJ2-7; D is perhaps TRBD2 (5 bases). Germline CDR1 is KGHSH and CDR2 is LQKENI. The CDR3 loop spans 17 amino acids. The V end was cut by 3 bases, the J end by 0 bases, with 18 bases between. The CDR3 DNA reads TGTGCCAGCTCACCGGTCTTGGGGAGTGGGTACTCCTACGAGCAGTACTTC. Amino acid sequence: CASSPVLGSGYSYEQYF.

The V and J genes are TRBV6-5 and TRBJ2-5; TRBD2 agrees at 8 bases. The CDR3 has 14 amino acids. In germline, CDR1 is MNHEY, CDR2 SVGAGI. V lost 6 bases and J lost 4; bases outside the gene matches: 7. Written as DNA, the CDR3 is TGTGCCAGCAGGGACGGGGGGGCCGGAGAGACCCAGTACTTC. Translating gives CASRDGGAGETQYF.

In nucleotides, the CDR3 is TGTGCCAGCAGCCCCCTGGCTTCGGAGACCCAGTACTTC. Its translation: CASSPLASETQYF. The chain uses TRBV5-4 and TRBJ2-5, with D unclear. V dropped 4 bases and J dropped 5 bases, with 12 bases sitting between them. The germline CDR1 and CDR2 sequences are SGHNT and YYREEE (reference sequence). This CDR3 region has 13 residues.

V and J are TRBV15 and TRBJ2-2, with D possibly matching TRBD1 (6 bases). V was shortened by 1 base and J by 1 base, with 10 bases between the two germline ends. The germline V gene encodes CDR1 LNHNV and CDR2 YYDKDF (reference sequence). There are 16 residues in the CDR3. The CDR3 DNA reads TGTGCCACCAGCAGAGCTACGACAGGGAACACCGGGGAGCTGTTTTTT. Its translation: CATSRATTGNTGELFF.

The gene calls are TRBV28 and TRBJ2-7; the match to TRBD2 covers 7 bases. The V and J ends lost 6 bases and 1 base, in that order; junction bases with no gene match: 12. Germline values: CDR1 MDHEN, CDR2 SYDVKM. This CDR3 has 16 residues. The CDR3 DNA reads as TGTGCCAGCAGACCCCCCCCGGGGGGAACTTCCTACGAGCAGTACTTC. Translation gives CASRPPPGGTSYEQYF.

Worth noting for this clone: Other DNA sequences within the sample encode an identical CDR3. The chain is built from TRBV19 and TRBJ2-7, with 7 nucleotides matching TRBD1. CDR1 is LNHDA and CDR2 is SQIVND in the germline V gene (reference sequence). Trimming took 3 bases from V and 1 from J; bases not matched to a gene: 3. The CDR3 runs to 14 residues. This CDR3 reads CASSIAQGSYEQYF. DNA for the CDR3: TGTGCCAGTAGTATCGCACAGGGGTCCTACGAGCAGTACTTC. Complete variable domain (other parts from reference TRBV19 and TRBJ2-7): DGGITQSPKYLFRKEGQNVTLSCEQNLNHDAMYWYRQDPGQGLRLIYYSQIVNDFQKGDIAEGYSVSREKKESFPLTVTSAQKNPTAFYLCASSIAQGSYEQYFGPGTRLTVT.

The chain joins TRBV29-1 to TRBJ2-2, with 7 positions matching TRBD1. Germline V gene sequence: CDR1 SQVTM, CDR2 ANQGSEA. After removal of 1 base from V and 5 bases from J, the junction contained 7 bases not matched to a gene. CDR3 length equals 15 residues. The CDR3 region is CSVEGDSSGTGELFF. In DNA form, the CDR3 reads TGCAGCGTTGAAGGGGACAGTTCGGGGACCGGGGAGCTGTTTTTT.

The count of this clone is one. The rearrangement joins TRBV18 to TRBJ1-2; D possibly corresponds to TRBD1 (6 bases). The germline gives CDR1 KGHSH, CDR2 LQKENI. V dropped 2 bases and J dropped 2 bases, with 12 bases sitting between them. CDR3 size: 15 residues. CDR3 residues: CASSPSRDTNYGYTF. The CDR3 DNA is TGTGCCAGCTCACCAAGCCGGGACACAAACTATGGCTACACCTTC.

This rearrangement joins TRBV7-9 to TRBJ1-1; TRBD1 aligns across 7 bases. Germline CDR1 reads SEHNR; CDR2 reads FQNEAQ (reference sequence). V lost 1 base and J lost 11; bases outside the gene matches: 13. The CDR3 sequence is 15 residues long. CDR3 DNA: TGTGCCAGCAGCTTAGGACAGGGATATTCCGGCAATGCTTTCTTT. Encoded protein: CASSLGQGYSGNAFF.

This clone was detected only a few times. The chain joins TRBV28 to TRBJ2-1; the D is unclear. This CDR3 contains 15 residues. V gave up 7 bases and J gave up 4 bases, with 17 bases separating them. The germline V gene has CDR1 MDHEN and CDR2 SYDVKM. The CDR3 region has the DNA TGTGCCAGCATCCTATCAGGTCCTGCTTACAATGAGCAGTTCTTC. Residues: CASILSGPAYNEQFF.

This clone was seen more than once but under ten times. V is TRBV5-1 and J is TRBJ2-7; 9 nucleotides agree with TRBD2. CDR1 SGHRS and CDR2 YFSETQ come from the germline V gene. This CDR3 spans 15 amino acids. V dropped 5 bases and J dropped 0; count of bases not matched to a gene: 6. CDR3 bases: TGCGCCAGCAGGTATGGTAGCGGGGGCTCCTACGAGCAGTACTTC. It specifies CASRYGSGGSYEQYF. The variable domain in full, with the rest retrieved from reference TRBV5-1 and TRBJ2-7, is KAGVTQTPRYLIKTRGQQVTLSCSPISGHRSVSWYQQTPGQGLQFLFEYFSETQRNKGNFPGRFSGRQFSNSRSEMNVSTLELGDSALYLCASRYGSGGSYEQYFGPGTRLTVT.

J is TRBJ2-7 and V is TRBV7-9, with D possibly matching TRBD1 (6 bases). The CDR3 extends over 14 amino acids. The germline V gene encodes CDR1 SEHNR and CDR2 FQNEAQ (reference sequence). Trimming pared 5 bases from V and 2 bases from J, leaving 13 bases between. CDR3 amino acids: CASSADRTPYEQYF. The CDR3 DNA reads TGTGCCAGCAGCGCAGACAGGACCCCCTACGAGCAGTACTTC.

The sample holds a few counts of this clone. The chain has TRBV7-2 and TRBJ1-4; weak D call: TRBD1 (6 bases). Between the trimmed V and J ends, which lost 1 base and 4 bases, there was a span of 13 bases. CDR3 length: 16 amino acids. Germline V gene sequence: CDR1 SGHTA, CDR2 FQGNSA. CDR3 sequence: CASSLGLGQLNEKLFF. In nucleotides, the CDR3 is TGTGCCAGCAGCTTAGGTTTGGGACAACTTAATGAAAAACTGTTTTTT.

The chain carries TRBV2 and TRBJ1-6; 10 nucleotides line up with TRBD1. The CDR3 extends over 15 amino acids. The germline gives CDR1 SNHLY, CDR2 FYNNEI. V gave up 0 bases and J gave up 9 bases; unmatched junction bases: 2. The CDR3: CASSEAGQGISPLHF. The CDR3 DNA reads as TGTGCCAGCAGTGAAGCGGGACAGGGGATTTCACCCCTCCACTTT.